The T cell receptor beta chain under discussion was sequenced for a study of T cells in Graves' hyperthyroidism and ophthalmopathy. This clonotype has just one count. It was RNA transcripts that yielded the amplified TCR beta CDR3 regions. The primer set for the first-round RT-PCR of the TCR CDR3 was HTBI. Each CDR3 protein is one row after TCRdb ran MiXCR on the multiplex PCR reads. The repertoire holds around 720,000 distinct CDR3 sequences, with 30% to 40% as singletons. Germline CDR1 SEHNR, CDR2 FQNEAQ (reference sequence). V was pared by 0 bases and J by 0 bases, with 0 bases of the junction left unmatched. The CDR3 consists of 17 residues.

The specimen sequenced was blood. This sequence was found in a woman between 35 and 50 years old with Graves' hyperthyroidism. J is TRBJ2-6 and V is TRBV7-9, with 9 bases fitting TRBD1. DNA of the CDR3: TGTGCCAGCAGCTTAGCGGGACAGGGCTCTGGGGCCAACGTCCTGACTTTC. This encodes CASSLAGQGSGANVLTF.